This T cell receptor (beta chain) was obtained from a study of blood T cell repertoires in COVID-19 (dated by TCRdb to the early 2020s). About the full investigation: The collaborator samples originated in the United States, Italy and Spain and spanned the acute and convalescent phases of COVID-19. The prospective study material was composed of cDNA or gDNA derived from T cells, B-cell-depleted T cells, or PBMCs. The dataset comprised deeply sampled blood TCRbeta repertoires from subjects exposed to, actively infected with, or recovered from COVID-19. The repertoires were made available in a free public database intended to serve as a resource for research on the immune response to SARS-CoV-2. The samples were drawn from the first 160 participants of the ongoing ImmuneRACE study and from 1,254 subjects provided by 6 global collaborators. A de-identified subject ID, COVID-19 status, age in years and sex were almost always included in the sample metadata. Where HLA class I and class II types were available, the types were taken from metadata supplied by the sample provider, not from assay-based typing. The paper as a whole reports these results and caveats: The quantity of clinical and demographic metadata differed by source and by participant and was supplied without curation.

Based on the germline V gene, the CDR1 and CDR2 sequences are MDHEN and SYDVKM. V gives up 5 bases and J gives up 8 bases, and the segment between their germline ends measures 15 bases. The cysteine opens and the phenylalanine closes a CDR3 of 13 amino acids. The DNA shown is the 39-base CDR3, in frame from base 1. TCRbeta CDR3 regions were amplified from genomic DNA using the immunoSEQ Assay, a bias-controlled multiplex PCR. Turning to the authors' computational methods: Within the assay, amplification of reference gene primers was used to estimate how many nucleated cells each sample contained. To quantify the absolute abundance of each unique TCRbeta CDR3 rearrangement, sequence reads were collapsed and filtered. For each sample, productive Simpson clonality was calculated as the square root of Simpson's diversity index over productive rearrangements. Imported from immuneACCESS, the table was reduced by TCRdb to in-frame sequences with V and J called. These copies leave out some clones; in studies compared against another copy, an unresolved V gene accounts for under half, and the cause of the remainder is not known. The DNA gave D and trimming, while V, J and clone size come from that table. Counted in this sample were approximately 84,000 clones; almost 90% of them appeared once. About 1.5% of the sample is held by the ten biggest clonotypes.

Whole blood was collected in K2EDTA tubes by collaborating institutions according to the institutions' own protocols. For TCRbeta analysis, collaborators shipped samples as frozen whole blood, isolated PBMCs, or DNA extracted from either of those sample types. A note on this clone: There is no known antigen for this receptor. Base qualities are not at hand, and no much larger clone is one base apart.

The rearranged chain carries TRBV28 and TRBJ1-2; possibly the D gene is TRBD1, per 6 matching bases. The sequence was obtained from a human donor with active COVID-19. The donor label of this sample is uncertain. The source material was peripheral blood. The bases read TGTGCCAGCAGTCGTGACAGGTATGACGGCTACACCTTC. Translated, it reads CASSRDRYDGYTF.